The following is a TCR beta chain sequence with its context. Germline CDR1 SGHTA, CDR2 FQGTGA. The CDR3 has 15 amino acids. The V gene lost 5 bases and the J gene lost 3 bases, with 14 bases spanning the gap. In the study's own analysis: From reference gene primer amplification, estimates of nucleated cell counts were derived. This table comes from immunoSEQ multiplex PCR, and its TCRdb copy is limited to in-frame clones, with some not included. That table is the source of V, J and clone size, and D and trimming were worked out from the DNA. The data hold more than 200,000 clones, with 75% to 90% observed a single time. Patients in Seattle were enrolled during active infection, then followed longitudinally. The data are from a study of blood T cell repertoires in COVID-19. Whole-study context: COVID-19 samples from acute and convalescent phases originated in the United States, Italy and Spain.

The specimen sequenced was peripheral blood. The chain links TRBV7-3 to TRBJ2-1; D is possibly TRBD2 (6 bases). This clonotype was obtained from a woman of 80 years or more with COVID-19, enrolled during active disease. The CDR3 spells CASSPTGTYYNEQFF. The CDR3 region has the DNA TGTGCCAGCAGCCCGACCGGGACTTACTACAATGAGCAGTTCTTC.